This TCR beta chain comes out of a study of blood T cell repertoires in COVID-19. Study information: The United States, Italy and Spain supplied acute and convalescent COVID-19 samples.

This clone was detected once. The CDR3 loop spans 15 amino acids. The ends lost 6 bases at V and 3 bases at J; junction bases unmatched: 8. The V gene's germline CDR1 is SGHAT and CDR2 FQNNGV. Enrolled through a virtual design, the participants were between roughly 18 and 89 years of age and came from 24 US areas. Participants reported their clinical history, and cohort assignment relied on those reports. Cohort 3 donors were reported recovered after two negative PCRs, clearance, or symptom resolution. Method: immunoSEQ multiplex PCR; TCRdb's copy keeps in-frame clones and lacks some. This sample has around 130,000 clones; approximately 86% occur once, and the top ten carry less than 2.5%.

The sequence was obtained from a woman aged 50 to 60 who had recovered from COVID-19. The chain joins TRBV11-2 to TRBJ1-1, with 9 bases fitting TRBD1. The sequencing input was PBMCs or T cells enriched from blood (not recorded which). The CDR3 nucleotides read TGTGCCAGCAGGGTGGTACAGGGGGCGCACACTGAAGCTTTCTTT. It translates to CASRVVQGAHTEAFF.